These T cell receptor beta chains were read from a single sample in a study of neurological immune-mediated disorders. Using its own MiXCR run on the 5' RACE reads, TCRdb lists one record per CDR3 protein. Of tens of thousands of distinct CDR3 sequences listed, under 6% are singletons. The sample consisted of CD4+ T cells from blood. The receptors originated from a woman aged 50 to 60 in good health. Each CDR3 is given with its conserved first and last residue. The D gene is left open where the match is weak. The size field is filled for only some rows; it gives once, few, many or a size class.

TGTGCCACCAGCAGGGGAACCGGGACCTCTGGAAACACCATATATTTT CATSRGTGTSGNTIYF TRBJ1-3 NA TRBV15 many
TGCAGTGCCAAGGATGCGACTAGCGGGAGTAGGGAGACCCAGTACTTC CSAKDATSGSRETQYF TRBJ2-5 TRBD2 TRBV20-1 many
TGTGCCAGCAGCTTTGAAAAAGGGAGCTCCACGGGGGAGCTGTTTTTT CASSFEKGSSTGELFF TRBJ2-2 NA TRBV7-3 many
TGTGCCAGCGGGCAACTAGCGGGGGCTAGCGCATCCGATACGCAGTATTTT CASGQLAGASASDTQYF TRBJ2-3 TRBD2 TRBV5-5 many
TGTGCCAGCAGTTTTAACGACAACCCGGGTCAGCCCCAGCATTTT CASSFNDNPGQPQHF TRBJ1-5 NA TRBV12-3/TRBV12-4 many
TGCAGCGCGCTGGGGGGGGGGGCTACTGAAGCTTTCTTT CSALGGGATEAFF TRBJ1-1 NA TRBV29-1 many
TGTGCCAGCAGCCCCCGCACAGGGGAACCCTACGAGCAGTACTTC CASSPRTGEPYEQYF TRBJ2-7 TRBD1 TRBV11-2 many
TGTGCCAGCAGTCCAAACAGGGGAGGAGGGACTGAAGCTTTCTTT CASSPNRGGGTEAFF TRBJ1-1 TRBD1 TRBV12-3/TRBV12-4 many
TGTGCCACCTCACTGGCCAAAAACATTCAGTACTTC CATSLAKNIQYF TRBJ2-4 NA TRBV6-1 many
TGTGCCACCGGACAGGGGGTCGAGAAGATGAGGACCGGGGAGCTGTATTTT CATGQGVEKMRTGELYF TRBJ2-2 TRBD1 TRBV6-2/TRBV6-3 many
TGTGCCAGCAGCTTAGCGGCGGGAGGGCGATACGAGCAGTACTTC CASSLAAGGRYEQYF TRBJ2-7 TRBD2 TRBV7-2 many
TGTGCCAGCAGTGGTTTAGCGGGAGAGGTTCCCAATGAGCAGTTCTTC CASSGLAGEVPNEQFF TRBJ2-1 TRBD2 TRBV28 NA
TGTGCCAGCAGTCCATACCAGGGAGGCGGCAATCAGCCCCAGCATTTT CASSPYQGGGNQPQHF TRBJ1-5 NA TRBV28 many
TGTGCCAGTAGCCGAATGGACGGAACCTACGAGCAGTACTTC CASSRMDGTYEQYF TRBJ2-7 NA TRBV19 many
TGCGCCAGCAGCAAAGCCGAGACTGAAGCTTTCTTT CASSKAETEAFF TRBJ1-1 NA TRBV5-1 many
TGTGCCAGCAGTTTGGACGGGCTAAACATTCAGTACTTC CASSLDGLNIQYF TRBJ2-4 NA TRBV6-5 many
TGTACCAACAGCTTAGTAGGGGGGCTCTCCGATACGCAGTATTTT CTNSLVGGLSDTQYF TRBJ2-3 NA TRBV7-6 NA
TGCAGTGCCCCAGGACAGCTCTCCTACAATGAGCAGTTCTTC CSAPGQLSYNEQFF TRBJ2-1 NA TRBV20-1 NA
TGCGCCAGCGCTAAACCGGGCGGGGATGAGCAGTTCTTC CASAKPGGDEQFF TRBJ2-1 NA TRBV5-1 many
TGTGCCAGCAGCTTGTTCTGGGGCTCTGGAAACACCATATATTTT CASSLFWGSGNTIYF TRBJ1-3 NA TRBV5-5 many
TGTGCCAGCAGTGAGGCGAGCGGCTACAATGAGCAGTTCTTC CASSEASGYNEQFF TRBJ2-1 NA TRBV6-4 few
TGCGCCAGCAGCTTGAATCCAGGGGGCCTAGGGGCCTACAATGAGCAGTTCTTC CASSLNPGGLGAYNEQFF TRBJ2-1 TRBD1 TRBV5-1 many
TGTGCCAGCGGAGGGGGCTTAGAGACCCAGTACTTC CASGGGLETQYF TRBJ2-5 NA TRBV28 many
TGTGCCAGCAGCCAAGTCCCAGGGGTAGATACGCAGTATTTT CASSQVPGVDTQYF TRBJ2-3 NA TRBV12-3/TRBV12-4 many
TGTGCCAGCCGAGCAGGGGTAGAAGAGACCCAGTACTTC CASRAGVEETQYF TRBJ2-5 NA TRBV7-2 many
TGTGCCAGCAGACAGACAGGGGGCGAATATGGCTACACCTTC CASRQTGGEYGYTF TRBJ1-2 TRBD1 TRBV7-2 medium-sized
TGTGCCAGCGGTCGACGGCGCAATGAAAAACTGTTTTTT CASGRRRNEKLFF TRBJ1-4 NA TRBV27 many
TGTGCCAGCAGCCCTCAAGGCAGGGTAGCGGCTGAAGCTTTCTTT CASSPQGRVAAEAFF TRBJ1-1 NA TRBV7-3 many
TGCGCCAGCAGCTTGGTGGCAGATTCAACCTACGAGCAGTACTTC CASSLVADSTYEQYF TRBJ2-7 NA TRBV5-1 many
TGCAGTGCTAGAGGCCCGACAGGGCCCCTCTCCTACGAGCAGTACTTC CSARGPTGPLSYEQYF TRBJ2-7 TRBD1 TRBV20-1 many
TGTGCCAGCAGCGTAGGTGAGGGACGCAATCAGCCCCAGCATTTT CASSVGEGRNQPQHF TRBJ1-5 NA TRBV9 many
TGTGCCAGCAGCTCGGGATCTGGGGACAGGCGGCACGAGCAGTACTTC CASSSGSGDRRHEQYF TRBJ2-7 TRBD1 TRBV7-2 many
TGTGCCAGCAGCTTAGCGAAGGCTAGCGGGAGGTACAATGAGCAGTTCTTC CASSLAKASGRYNEQFF TRBJ2-1 TRBD2 TRBV7-2 few
TGCAGGGCGACTAGCGGGAGTTATAATGAGCAGTTCTTC CRATSGSYNEQFF TRBJ2-1 TRBD2 TRBV29-1 many
TGTGCCACCTCTACAGGGTCCTCCTACAATGAGCAGTTCTTC CATSTGSSYNEQFF TRBJ2-1 NA TRBV6-1 many
TGTGCCAGCAGCCTCGACCGCCCCACAGATACGCAGTATTTT CASSLDRPTDTQYF TRBJ2-3 NA TRBV28 medium-sized
TGCAGCCTGGGACAGGACTATGGCTACACCTTC CSLGQDYGYTF TRBJ1-2 TRBD1 TRBV29-1 many
TGTGCCAGCAGCTTAGACGGGGGACTAGTTAATGAGCAGTTCTTC CASSLDGGLVNEQFF TRBJ2-1 TRBD2 TRBV7-2 many
TGTGCCAGCAGCTTTGAGGGCCTCACAGATACGCAGTATTTT CASSFEGLTDTQYF TRBJ2-3 NA TRBV7-9 many